Listed below are T cell receptor beta chains from one sample, sequenced in a study of CD8 T cells in ankylosing spondylitis. TCRdb reprocessed the 5' RACE reads with MiXCR, giving one entry per CDR3 protein. The table records under 200,000 distinct CDR3 sequences, 10% to 15% of them present only once. Sequenced input: blood, either unsorted or a sorted T cell fraction (not recorded which). These receptors originate from a female donor with ankylosing spondylitis or in good health (not recorded which). CDR3s include the opening cysteine and the closing phenylalanine or tryptophan. Each record gives: CDR3 DNA, CDR3 protein, J gene, clone size, V gene, D gene. A D gene is named only where the DNA matches it firmly. Clone size is stated in some rows and not others, as once, few, many or a class when expanded.

TGTGCCAGCACCTGGGACGGGGCGGCTGGAAACACCATATATTTT CASTWDGAAGNTIYF TRBJ1-3 many TRBV7-2 -
TGTGCCAGCAGCTTAGGGCCTGACATCCCAGGGACCCAGTACTTC CASSLGPDIPGTQYF TRBJ2-5 many TRBV7-2 -
TGCAGTGCCCCGGAGAGGGGGCGGTGGAATCAGCCCCAGCATTTT CSAPERGRWNQPQHF TRBJ1-5 many TRBV20-1 TRBD1
TGTGCCAGCAGCTTAGAGTCTCCCGGGGAGCTGTTTTTT CASSLESPGELFF TRBJ2-2 - TRBV7-2 -
TGTGCCAGTAAACTAGCGGGAGCCTCCAAGCAGTTCTTC CASKLAGASKQFF TRBJ2-1 - TRBV19 TRBD2
TGTGCTAGCAGCCCTCTCCCGGGAACCTCCTTTGTAACGCAGTATTTT CASSPLPGTSFVTQYF TRBJ2-3 many TRBV7-7 -
TGTGCCAGCTCCCTGGGCCAGGACACTGAAGCTTTCTTT CASSLGQDTEAFF TRBJ1-1 few TRBV18 -
TGTGCCAGCAGCCGGCCTAGCGGGGTTTTTAATGAGCAGTTCTTC CASSRPSGVFNEQFF TRBJ2-1 many TRBV11-2 TRBD2
TGTGCCAGTAGTCGACAGGGAAACACCGGGGAGCTGTTTTTT CASSRQGNTGELFF TRBJ2-2 many TRBV19 TRBD1
TGCAGTGCTAGAGATGCCAGGGCTGGCACAGATACGCAGTATTTT CSARDARAGTDTQYF TRBJ2-3 - TRBV20-1 -
TGTGCCATCCGGTTGGGCGCGTCGACAACTAATGAAAAACTGTTTTTT CAIRLGASTTNEKLFF TRBJ1-4 many TRBV10-3 -
TGTGCCAGCAGCGTCGGCTGGGAGGGCGCCCAGTACTTC CASSVGWEGAQYF TRBJ2-5 many TRBV9 TRBD2
TGTGCCATCAGTGAGATTGGAGGGAGCTCCTATAATTCACCCCTCCACTTT CAISEIGGSSYNSPLHF TRBJ1-6 - TRBV10-3 -
TGCAGTGCTAGAGACCGACTAGCGGGACCCACAGATACGCAGTATTTT CSARDRLAGPTDTQYF TRBJ2-3 many TRBV20-1 TRBD2
TGTGCCATCACTAAGGACAGCTTAAACACTGAAGCTTTCTTT CAITKDSLNTEAFF TRBJ1-1 few TRBV10-3 -
TGTGCCAGCAGTTCTAGCGTGAGAGAGACCCAGTACTTC CASSSSVRETQYF TRBJ2-5 few TRBV12-3/TRBV12-4 -
TGTGCCAGCAGCCTAGACTGGGGGCAGCGAAATGAAAAACTGTTTTTT CASSLDWGQRNEKLFF TRBJ1-4 few TRBV7-2 -
TGTGCCAGCAGCCAAGGAGGGTATGAGCAGTTCTTC CASSQGGYEQFF TRBJ2-1 - TRBV3-1 -
TGCGCCAGCAGCCAACGGACTAGCTCCTACAATGAGCAGTTCTTC CASSQRTSSYNEQFF TRBJ2-1 - TRBV5-1 TRBD2
TGTGCCAGCAGCCCGGGACAGGGAGACTCGAACACTGAAGCTTTCTTT CASSPGQGDSNTEAFF TRBJ1-1 few TRBV7-2 TRBD1
TGTGCCAGCAGCCCGGTAGGCAGGGCCTACGAGCAGTACTTC CASSPVGRAYEQYF TRBJ2-7 - TRBV5-5 -
TGTGCCAGCAGCTTAGAAAGCTCCTATAATTCACCCCTCCACTTT CASSLESSYNSPLHF TRBJ1-6 many TRBV7-2 -
TGCGCCAGCACCCAGGGGCCCCCCTACGAGCAGTACTTC CASTQGPPYEQYF TRBJ2-7 few TRBV5-1 -
TGTGCCAGCAGGCTGCGGGTGTCAGCTGAACAGCCCCAGCATTTT CASRLRVSAEQPQHF TRBJ1-5 - TRBV7-2 -
TGTGCCAGCAGTGGCAACGGGGCGAAAGAGACCCAGTACTTC CASSGNGAKETQYF TRBJ2-5 - TRBV6-1 -
TGTGCCAGCAGTTTCCAACTGGGGGGACTCTACGAGCAGTACTTC CASSFQLGGLYEQYF TRBJ2-7 many TRBV28 -
TGTGCCAGCAGTTTACAGGACACAGATACGCAGTATTTT CASSLQDTDTQYF TRBJ2-3 - TRBV6-5 -